Listed below are T cell receptor beta chains from one sample, sequenced in a study of control samples from healthy donors and cancer patients. Using immunoSEQ multiplex PCR, the repertoire was profiled, and TCRdb retains in-frame clones only, with some absent. The table records tens of thousands of clones, roughly 90% of them present only once. What was sequenced was blood. The receptors stem from a woman aged 70-85 years in good health. The CDR3 runs from the conserved cysteine through the conserved F or W. The D gene is left open where the match is weak.

v_gene: TRBV5-1; d_gene: TRBD1; j_gene: TRBJ2-2; CDR3aa: CASSGGQGGTGELFF
v_gene: TRBV6-5; d_gene: NA; j_gene: TRBJ1-1; CDR3aa: CASSYSKAALEAFF
v_gene: TRBV6-1; d_gene: NA; j_gene: TRBJ2-1; CDR3aa: CASSDWDNEQFF
v_gene: TRBV13; d_gene: TRBD1; j_gene: TRBJ1-2; CDR3aa: CASSSSDRGLFGYTF
v_gene: TRBV7-9; d_gene: NA; j_gene: TRBJ1-1; CDR3aa: CASSLEGMNTEAFF
v_gene: TRBV4-1; d_gene: NA; j_gene: TRBJ2-7; CDR3aa: CASSQVSREAEQYF
v_gene: TRBV30; d_gene: NA; j_gene: TRBJ1-2; CDR3aa: CAWLGSVGGGYGYTF
v_gene: TRBV5-1; d_gene: TRBD2; j_gene: TRBJ2-5; CDR3aa: CASSLGNGGGQETQYF
v_gene: TRBV9; d_gene: TRBD2; j_gene: TRBJ2-1; CDR3aa: CASSPRGTNVNEQFF
v_gene: TRBV5-1; d_gene: TRBD1; j_gene: TRBJ1-3; CDR3aa: CASSSTGTAGNTIYF